Presented here are 20 T cell receptor beta chains from one specimen sequenced in a study of breast tumors, draining lymph nodes, adjacent tissues. MiXCR, applied by TCRdb to the multiplex PCR reads, yields one record per CDR3 protein. The sample yields about 110,000 distinct CDR3 sequences, about 31% seen once. Breast cancer patients provided tissue from their axillary draining lymph nodes. Sequenced input: axillary lymph node tissue. The receptors were gathered from a female donor with breast cancer. Some clones in this sample may be carry-over from other donors' samples.

This clonotype was observed at least ten times. The chain has TRBV19 and TRBJ2-1; 7 bases map to TRBD2. CDR1 LNHDA and CDR2 SQIVND come from the germline V gene (reference sequence). J lost 9 bases, V lost 4 bases, and 6 bases had no gene match. This CDR3 is 13 amino acids long. CDR3 region: CASSRTRLGEQFF. DNA of the CDR3: TGTGCCAGTAGTAGGACTAGATTGGGTGAGCAGTTCTTC.

This clonotype was detected ten times or more. The genes are TRBV9 and TRBJ1-2; D is ambiguous. CDR1 and CDR2 (germline): SGDLS, YYNGEE. The CDR3 runs to 11 residues. V gave up 4 bases and J gave up 8 bases, with 9 bases separating them. CDR3 region: CASSSRGGYTF. The CDR3 nucleotides are TGTGCCAGCAGCAGTCGAGGGGGCTACACCTTC. The variable domain in full, completed from reference TRBV9 and TRBJ1-2, reads DSGVTQTPKHLITATGQRVTLRCSPRSGDLSVYWYQQSLDQGLQFLIQYYNGEERAKGNILERFSAQQFPDLHSELNLSSLELGDSALYFCASSSRGGYTFGSGTRLTVV.

This clonotype was found many times. J is TRBJ2-6 and V is TRBV7-6, with D uncertain. The CDR3 runs to 17 residues. Between the trimmed V and J ends, which lost 3 bases and 0 bases, there was a span of 12 bases. Looked up from germline, CDR1 is SGHVS and CDR2 is FNYEAQ. CDR3 protein: CASSLGQVYSGANVLTF. CDR3 DNA sequence: TGTGCCAGCAGCTTGGGCCAGGTGTACTCTGGGGCCAACGTCCTGACTTTC.

This clonotype occurred once. A single base separates this from a much larger clone, so it may be a read error. The chain joins TRBV5-6 to TRBJ1-5, with D possibly matching TRBD1 (6 bases). The CDR3 is made up of 17 amino acids. V lost 1 base and J 3 bases, leaving 17 bases between the germline ends. Germline lookup yields CDR1 SGHDT and CDR2 YYEEEE. The CDR3 DNA is TGTGCCAGCAGCTTGAGGCCGGCACAGGGTACCAATCAGCCCCAGCATTTT. It yields the protein CASSLRPAQGTNQPQHF.

This clonotype has ten or more counts. The chain employs TRBV7-9 and TRBJ1-2, with D uncertain. The germline V and J ends were trimmed by 3 bases and 4 bases, with 12 bases remaining between them. CDR3 length equals 14 residues. The germline V gene encodes CDR1 SEHNR and CDR2 FQNEAQ (reference sequence). CDR3 coding DNA: TGTGCCAGCAGCTTGCATGCTCCCGTCTATGGCTACACCTTC. Its protein is CASSLHAPVYGYTF. Supplemented by reference TRBV7-9 and TRBJ1-2, the full variable domain reads DTGVSQNPRHKITKRGQNVTFRCDPISEHNRLYWYRQTLGQGPEFLTYFQNEAQLEKSRLLSDRFSAERPKGSFSTLEIQRTEQGDSAMYLCASSLHAPVYGYTFGSGTRLTVV.

Comment on this clonotype: This may arise from a read error, as a much more abundant clone is one base away. This sequence joins TRBV9 and TRBJ1-2, with D uncertain. Germline loops: CDR1 SGDLS, CDR2 YYNGEE. This CDR3 contains 15 residues. CDR3 nucleotide sequence: TGTGCCAGCAGCGCAGATCTTATAGCTAACTATGGCTCCACCTTC. It specifies CASSADLIANYGSTF.

This clonotype was observed at least ten times. Relative to the germline gene, one junction end is altered; a read error may explain this. J is TRBJ2-5 and V is TRBV7-7; no definite D call. Per the germline V gene, CDR1 is SSHAT and CDR2 is FNYEAQ (reference sequence). CDR3 size: 14 residues. The CDR3 DNA is TGTGCTAGCAGCTTATGGTCTGGGCAAGAGACCCAGTACTTC. Translation gives CASSLWSGQETQYF.

The chain combines TRBV19 with TRBJ1-2; the match to TRBD1 covers 7 bases. CDR1 is LNHDA and CDR2 is SQIVND in the germline V gene (reference sequence). The CDR3 loop spans 14 amino acids. V lost 2 bases and J lost 5; bases outside the gene matches: 5. The CDR3 nucleotides read TGTGCCAGTAGTATAAGGACAGGAGAATATGGCTACACCTTC. Its protein product is CASSIRTGEYGYTF.

In its sample, this clonotype was seen many times. The V and J genes are TRBV28 and TRBJ1-5, with 9 nucleotides matching TRBD1. In germline, CDR1 is MDHEN, CDR2 SYDVKM. The CDR3 is 15 amino acids. V was clipped by 5 bases and J by 2 bases; unmatched bases: 4. CDR3 protein: CASSQQGAGNQPQHF. The CDR3 bases are TGTGCCAGCAGTCAACAGGGGGCCGGCAATCAGCCCCAGCATTTT.

This clonotype was seen many times. The chain has TRBV7-2 and TRBJ1-3; D gene ambiguous. V dropped 5 bases and J dropped 4 bases, with 12 bases sitting between them. Germline CDR1 reads SGHTA; CDR2 reads FQGNSA. The CDR3 runs to 14 residues. The chain's CDR3 is CASSTRTGGNTIYF. The CDR3 DNA sequence: TGTGCCAGCAGCACCAGGACCGGAGGAAACACCATATATTTT.

Many counts were recorded for this clonotype. The chain recombines TRBV6-6 with TRBJ2-1; TRBD2 aligns across 9 bases. J gave up 6 bases and V 5 bases, and 5 bases lay outside the gene matches. The CDR3 consists of 14 residues. CDR1 is MNHNY, CDR2 SVGAGI, per germline (reference sequence). The CDR3 DNA is TGTGCCAGCAGTCATGCGGGGGGGCCCAATGAGCAGTTCTTC. Residues: CASSHAGGPNEQFF.

Ten or more counts support this clonotype. V and J are TRBV6-6 and TRBJ2-5, with D perhaps matching TRBD2 (5 bases). Trimming cost V 0 bases and J 4 bases, with 15 bases left between them. Germline lookup yields CDR1 MNHNY and CDR2 SVGAGI (reference sequence). The CDR3 is made up of 16 amino acids. This chain's CDR3 is CASSYSPVDFGETQYF. The CDR3 DNA reads as TGTGCCAGCAGTTACTCCCCGGTGGACTTTGGAGAGACCCAGTACTTC.

V and J are TRBV4-2 and TRBJ2-7; 7 bases align to TRBD1. The CDR3 length is 17 residues. Trimming cost V 0 bases and J 3 bases; bases outside gene matches: 11. Germline-derived CDR1 and CDR2 are LGHNA and YNFKEQ. Here the CDR3 DNA reads TGTGCCAGCAGCCAAGAGGCCAGGGGGACCTATGGCTACGAGCAGTACTTC. Translating gives CASSQEARGTYGYEQYF.

On this clonotype: A much larger clone differs by one base, so this may be a read error. As the CDR3 is not closed by the conserved phenylalanine or tryptophan, this likely results from a read error. The chain employs TRBV9 and TRBJ1-2; TRBD1 might be the D (6 bases). The CDR3 sequence is 13 residues long. Germline V gives CDR1 SGDLS, CDR2 YYNGEE. V lost 6 bases and J lost 7, with 16 bases in between. The CDR3 DNA reads as TGTGCCAGCACCCAGAGGGGGGTCGGTGGCTACACCTCC. Translated: CASTQRGVGGYTS.

About this clonotype itself: An end of the junction does not agree with germline; a read error may underlie this. The genes are TRBV14 and TRBJ1-3; D might be TRBD1 (5 bases). Per the germline V gene, CDR1 is SGHDN and CDR2 is FVKESK. This CDR3 spans 19 amino acids. The CDR3 DNA is TGTGCCAGCAGCCAAGATTGGGTTAGTTGGACGGACACTAGAAACGCCATATATTTT. This gives the protein CASSQDWVSWTDTRNAIYF.

Points on this clonotype: The germline gene is not matched at one end of the junction; a read error may be the cause. The chain links TRBV6-6 to TRBJ2-3, with D possibly TRBD1 on 6 matching bases. The CDR3 runs 14 residues. Germline V gene lookup returns CDR1 MNHNY and CDR2 SVGAGI (reference sequence). The CDR3 DNA is TGTGCCAGCAGTCTTCAGGGGATTGCGGATATGCAGTATTTT. Its translation: CASSLQGIADMQYF.

As regards this clonotype: A single base separates this from a much larger clone, so it may be a read error. The V gene is TRBV6-5, the J gene TRBJ2-5; the D gene is possibly TRBD2 (6 bases). The ends were cut back, 6 bases at V and 5 bases at J, with 22 bases in the middle. Germline CDR1 and CDR2: MNHEY and SVGAGI. This CDR3 region has 16 residues. The CDR3 here is CASRPWAPGGGETQYF. The CDR3 DNA reads TGTGCCAGCAGGCCGTGGGCTCCCGGGGGTGGGGAGACCCAGTACTTC.

This clonotype was counted ten times or more. This chain uses TRBV12-3 or TRBV12-4 with TRBJ2-5; 8 nucleotides agree with TRBD2. The J segment lost 1 base and the V segment lost 5 bases, leaving 12 bases of the junction unmatched. There are 17 residues in the CDR3. The CDR3 region is CASSPRGGWPLQETQYF. Here the CDR3 DNA reads TGTGCCAGCAGTCCCCGGGGGGGGTGGCCCCTCCAAGAGACCCAGTACTTC.

At least ten counts were recorded for this clonotype. This chain connects TRBV9 to TRBJ2-1; TRBD2 agrees at 7 bases. The CDR3 extends over 16 amino acids. CDR1 is SGDLS and CDR2 is YYNGEE in the germline V gene. Trimming at V came to 0 bases and at J to 0 bases, leaving 3 bases not matched to a gene. CDR3 region: CASSVEGRGSYNEQFF. The CDR3 nucleotides are TGTGCCAGCAGCGTAGAAGGGAGGGGCTCCTACAATGAGCAGTTCTTC.

V gene TRBV2 combines with J gene TRBJ1-6, with D perhaps TRBD1 (5 bases). The CDR3 runs 15 residues. Trimming pared 6 bases from V and 5 bases from J, leaving 14 bases between. Germline V gene sequence: CDR1 SNHLY, CDR2 FYNNEI. The CDR3 loop reads CASRGRGTNNSPLHF. Here the CDR3 DNA reads TGTGCCAGCAGAGGACGGGGGACCAATAATTCACCCCTCCACTTT. Supplemented by reference TRBV2 and TRBJ1-6, the full variable domain reads EPEVTQTPSHQVTQMGQEVILRCVPISNHLYFYWYRQILGQKVEFLVSFYNNEISEKSEIFDDQFSVERPDGSNFTLKIRSTKLEDSAMYFCASRGRGTNNSPLHFGNGTRLTVT.